This is a list of T cell receptor beta chains from one sample in a study of CD8+CD57+ T cells in acquired aplastic anemia. TCRdb fed the reads into MiXCR, producing one record per CDR3 protein. This sample has 200,000 to 300,000 distinct CDR3 sequences, with around 82% found just once. The sequencing sample was made of sorted CD4+, CD8+, or CD8+CD57+ T cells (not recorded which) from PBMCs. The source of these receptors is a human donor with aplastic anemia. The CDR3 runs from the conserved cysteine through the conserved F or W. Fields, in order: D gene, clone size, J gene, V gene, CDR3 protein, CDR3 DNA. The D gene is left open where the match is weak. Clone size appears in some rows only: once, few, many, or a class for an expanded clone.

D: NA
size: NA
J: TRBJ2-1
V: TRBV10-3
CDR3: CAIRPGGGLYEQFF
DNA: TGTGCCATCAGGCCAGGCGGAGGACTCTATGAGCAGTTCTTC

D: NA
size: NA
J: TRBJ2-3
V: TRBV7-8
CDR3: CASSLARGATTQSF
DNA: TGTGCCAGCAGCTTAGCGCGAGGCGCGACAACGCAGTCCTTT

D: NA
size: NA
J: TRBJ1-6
V: TRBV7-6
CDR3: CASSFRQGYNSPLHF
DNA: TGTGCCAGCAGCTTTCGCCAGGGCTATAATTCACCCCTCCACTTT

D: TRBD2
size: NA
J: TRBJ2-1
V: TRBV7-3
CDR3: CASSSSLVGLAGSLSF
DNA: TGTGCCAGCAGCTCTTCCCTCGTGGGACTAGCGGGAAGTCTGTCCTTC

D: NA
size: NA
J: TRBJ2-1
V: TRBV9
CDR3: CASGDRGSNEQFF
DNA: TGTGCCAGCGGGGACCGGGGGTCCAATGAGCAGTTCTTC

D: TRBD1
size: NA
J: TRBJ2-7
V: TRBV5-1
CDR3: CASSVDRSIYEQYF
DNA: TGCGCCAGCAGCGTGGACAGGTCAATCTACGAGCAGTACTTC

D: TRBD1
size: few
J: TRBJ1-6
V: TRBV19
CDR3: CASRGTEHSPLHF
DNA: TGTGCCAGTCGCGGGACAGAGCATTCACCCCTCCACTTT

D: NA
size: few
J: TRBJ2-3
V: TRBV7-2
CDR3: CASSKQGDTQYF
DNA: TGTGCCAGCAGCAAACAGGGAGATACGCAGTATTTT

D: TRBD1
size: NA
J: TRBJ1-5
V: TRBV7-3
CDR3: CASSLRQGYLRYTHF
DNA: TGTGCCAGCAGCTTAAGACAGGGTTATCTCCGCTACACCCATTTT

D: TRBD1
size: few
J: TRBJ1-6
V: TRBV2
CDR3: CASRSRDSRLSPLHF
DNA: TGTGCCAGCAGATCTAGGGACAGCCGCCTTTCACCCCTCCACTTT

D: NA
size: NA
J: TRBJ1-4
V: TRBV5-1
CDR3: CAISLSLGEQINEKLFF
DNA: TGTGCCATCAGCTTGTCATTAGGGGAACAAATTAATGAAAAACTGTTTTTT

D: TRBD1
size: NA
J: TRBJ1-5
V: TRBV20-1
CDR3: CSAAPPGTGGTQPQHF
DNA: TGCAGTGCGGCCCCCCCCGGGACAGGGGGCACTCAGCCCCAGCATTTT

D: NA
size: NA
J: TRBJ2-1
V: TRBV5-1
CDR3: CARGVNEQFF
DNA: TGCGCCAGGGGGGTAAATGAGCAGTTCTTC

D: NA
size: once
J: TRBJ2-7
V: TRBV30
CDR3: CAWTLGGLGEQYF
DNA: TGTGCCTGGACCCTGGGGGGCCTCGGCGAGCAGTACTTC

D: NA
size: NA
J: TRBJ2-7
V: TRBV11-3
CDR3: CASSLDETLLYEQYF
DNA: TGTGCCAGCAGCTTAGATGAGACCCTACTCTACGAGCAGTACTTC

D: NA
size: NA
J: TRBJ2-1
V: TRBV5-4
CDR3: CASSYLGQFF
DNA: TGTGCCAGCAGCTATTTGGGACAGTTCTTC

D: NA
size: NA
J: TRBJ2-3
V: TRBV5-5
CDR3: CASSQDQADTQYF
DNA: TGTGCCAGCAGCCAAGATCAGGCAGATACGCAGTATTTT

D: NA
size: NA
J: TRBJ1-6
V: TRBV7-8
CDR3: CASSLAGSYGANVSPLHF
DNA: TGTGCCAGCAGCTTAGCGGGTAGCTACGGGGCCAACGTCTCACCCCTCCACTTT

D: NA
size: NA
J: TRBJ2-3
V: TRBV9
CDR3: CASSLRQAPATTYF
DNA: TGTGCCAGCAGCCTACGCCAAGCGCCCGCTACCACATATTTT

D: NA
size: many
J: TRBJ2-5
V: TRBV5-8
CDR3: CASSFGTNVQETQYF
DNA: TGTGCCAGCAGCTTCGGGACAAACGTCCAAGAGACCCAGTACTTC

D: NA
size: NA
J: TRBJ2-5
V: TRBV11-1
CDR3: CASSPFGTQYF
DNA: TGTGCCAGCAGCCCCTTTGGGACCCAGTACTTC

D: TRBD2
size: NA
J: TRBJ2-5
V: TRBV11-3
CDR3: CASSSELAEETQYF
DNA: TGTGCCAGCAGCTCAGAACTAGCGGAAGAGACCCAGTACTTC

D: NA
size: few
J: TRBJ2-5
V: TRBV7-9
CDR3: CASSLAGSHGANDF
DNA: TGTGCCAGCAGCTTAGCCGGTAGCCACGGGGCCAACGACTTC

D: NA
size: NA
J: TRBJ2-5
V: TRBV7-9
CDR3: CATSLGSVQAAQYF
DNA: TGTGCCACCAGCCTAGGCAGCGTGCAAGCTGCGCAGTACTTC

D: NA
size: NA
J: TRBJ1-6
V: TRBV7-6
CDR3: CASSLAHGTKPTHF
DNA: TGTGCCAGCAGCTTAGCCCACGGGACAAAACCCACCCACTTT

D: TRBD2
size: NA
J: TRBJ2-3
V: TRBV2
CDR3: CASSFAGVHDKLYF
DNA: TGTGCCAGCAGTTTTGCGGGAGTCCACGATAAGTTGTATTTT

D: NA
size: NA
J: TRBJ1-2
V: TRBV9
CDR3: CASSGGVSRNQPHTF
DNA: TGTGCCAGCAGCGGAGGTGTCTCGAGAAATCAGCCCCACACCTTC

D: TRBD2
size: NA
J: TRBJ2-4
V: TRBV7-3
CDR3: CASGGVGRVQYF
DNA: TGTGCCAGCGGCGGAGTTGGGAGGGTTCAGTACTTC

D: NA
size: NA
J: TRBJ1-6
V: TRBV5-5
CDR3: CASSQGVSPLHF
DNA: TGTGCCAGCAGCCAAGGAGTCTCACCCCTCCACTTT

D: NA
size: NA
J: TRBJ2-5
V: TRBV20-1
CDR3: CSARSETIEETQYF
DNA: TGCAGTGCTAGAAGTGAGACCATTGAGGAGACCCAGTACTTC

D: TRBD2
size: NA
J: TRBJ2-5
V: TRBV7-2
CDR3: CASSLFPPAGSETQYF
DNA: TGTGCCAGCAGCTTATTCCCGCCAGCGGGGAGTGAGACCCAGTACTTC

D: NA
size: NA
J: TRBJ2-3
V: TRBV9
CDR3: CASSVAGQITYTQYF
DNA: TGTGCCAGCAGCGTAGCGGGGCAGATTACGTATACGCAGTATTTT

D: TRBD1
size: NA
J: TRBJ2-1
V: TRBV7-8
CDR3: CASSSGPDGTALSF
DNA: TGTGCCAGCAGCTCGGGACCAGACGGGACAGCCCTTTCCTTC

D: NA
size: NA
J: TRBJ2-6
V: TRBV24-1
CDR3: CATSPVGGANVLTF
DNA: TGTGCCACCAGTCCGGTGGGGGGGGCCAACGTCCTGACTTTC

D: NA
size: NA
J: TRBJ2-2
V: TRBV7-2
CDR3: CASSRPNTGELFF
DNA: TGTGCCAGCAGCCGCCCCAACACCGGGGAGCTGTTTTTT

D: NA
size: NA
J: TRBJ2-3
V: TRBV9
CDR3: CASSLGGAGRTDNF
DNA: TGTGCCAGCAGCTTAGGAGGAGCGGGCCGCACAGATAATTTT

D: NA
size: NA
J: TRBJ2-1
V: TRBV24-1
CDR3: CATSDPPRDEQFF
DNA: TGTGCCACCAGTGACCCACCTAGGGATGAGCAGTTCTTC

D: NA
size: NA
J: TRBJ1-4
V: TRBV20-1
CDR3: CSARPAGRKMFF
DNA: TGCAGTGCTAGACCCGCGGGTAGAAAAATGTTTTTT

D: NA
size: few
J: TRBJ1-6
V: TRBV5-4
CDR3: CASSFTDGGYNSPLHF
DNA: TGTGCCAGCAGCTTTACTGACGGCGGCTATAATTCACCCCTCCACTTT

D: NA
size: NA
J: TRBJ2-1
V: TRBV2
CDR3: CASSHTSFYEQFFF
DNA: NA

D: NA
size: NA
J: TRBJ2-3
V: TRBV7-6
CDR3: CASSLAGGPELLYF
DNA: TGTGCCAGCAGCTTAGCGGGTGGTCCGGAGCTCCTGTATTTT

D: NA
size: few
J: TRBJ1-1
V: TRBV7-2
CDR3: CASSLALRADTEAFF
DNA: TGTGCCAGCAGCTTAGCTCTGAGAGCCGACACTGAAGCTTTCTTT

D: TRBD2
size: many
J: TRBJ2-2
V: TRBV19
CDR3: CASSIVPAGAGELFF
DNA: TGTGCCAGTAGTATAGTGCCTGCGGGGGCCGGGGAGCTGTTTTTT